Sequencing of this T cell receptor beta chain was carried out in a study of blood T cell repertoires in COVID-19. About the study: The samples span acute and convalescent COVID-19 from the United States, Italy and Spain. Sample material is recorded as cDNA or gDNA derived from T cells, B-cell-depleted T cells, or PBMCs.

Authors' data handling: Counts of nucleated cells, estimated from reference gene primer amplification, were obtained. Libraries were prepared by immunoSEQ multiplex PCR; TCRdb keeps only in-frame clonotypes and omits some of them. That table is the source of V, J and clone size, and D and trimming were worked out from the DNA. The repertoire holds fewer than 250,000 clones, with roughly four fifths as singletons. CDR3 length: 15 amino acids. The V gene end was trimmed by 1 base and the J gene end by 3 bases; junction bases not matched to a gene: 4. Germline CDR1 reads MNHEY; CDR2 reads SMNVEV (reference sequence). This clone was picked up a small number of times.

The origin of this receptor is a woman in her 70s with acute or convalescent COVID-19. Sequences were obtained from peripheral blood. This rearrangement joins TRBV27 to TRBJ1-2; 8 bases agree with TRBD1. The CDR3 spells CASSLLQGEDYGYTF. CDR3 DNA sequence: TGTGCCAGCAGTTTATTACAGGGGGAGGACTATGGCTACACCTTC.